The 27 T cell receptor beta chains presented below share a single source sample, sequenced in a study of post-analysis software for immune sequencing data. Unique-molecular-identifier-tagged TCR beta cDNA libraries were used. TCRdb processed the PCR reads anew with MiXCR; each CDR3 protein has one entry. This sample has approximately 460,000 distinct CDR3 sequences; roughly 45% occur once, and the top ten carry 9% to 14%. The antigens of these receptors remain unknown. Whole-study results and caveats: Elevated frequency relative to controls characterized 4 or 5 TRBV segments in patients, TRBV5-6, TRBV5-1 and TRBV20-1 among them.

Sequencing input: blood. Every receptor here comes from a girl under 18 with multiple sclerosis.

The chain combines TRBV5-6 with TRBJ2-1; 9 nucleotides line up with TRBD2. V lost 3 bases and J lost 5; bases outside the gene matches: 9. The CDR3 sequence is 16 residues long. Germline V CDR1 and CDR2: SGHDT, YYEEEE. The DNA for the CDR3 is TGTGCCAGCAGCTCCCTAGGGACTAGCTTCCACAATGAGCAGTTCTTC. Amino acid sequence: CASSSLGTSFHNEQFF.

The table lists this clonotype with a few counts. The CDR3 reads CSARDLMTVYNSPLHF. The CDR3 coding sequence is TGCAGTGCTAGAGATCTTATGACAGTATATAATTCACCCCTCCACTTT. This chain joins TRBV20-1 and TRBJ1-6; a weak D match, TRBD1 (5 bases). Trimming shortened V by 0 bases and J by 4 bases, and 13 bases separated the two germline ends. Per germline, CDR1 DFQATT and CDR2 SNEGSKA (reference sequence). The CDR3 runs 16 residues.

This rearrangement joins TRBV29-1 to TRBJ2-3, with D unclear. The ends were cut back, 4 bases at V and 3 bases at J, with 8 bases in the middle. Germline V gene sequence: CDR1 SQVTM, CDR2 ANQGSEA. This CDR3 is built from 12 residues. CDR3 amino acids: CSVVSTTDTQYF. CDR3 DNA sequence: TGCAGCGTTGTTTCTACTACAGATACGCAGTATTTT.

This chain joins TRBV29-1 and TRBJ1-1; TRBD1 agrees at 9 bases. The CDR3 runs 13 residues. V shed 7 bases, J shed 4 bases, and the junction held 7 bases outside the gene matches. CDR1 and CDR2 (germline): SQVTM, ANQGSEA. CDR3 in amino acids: CSAWTGEVTEAFF. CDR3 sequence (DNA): TGCAGCGCTTGGACAGGGGAGGTCACTGAAGCTTTCTTT.

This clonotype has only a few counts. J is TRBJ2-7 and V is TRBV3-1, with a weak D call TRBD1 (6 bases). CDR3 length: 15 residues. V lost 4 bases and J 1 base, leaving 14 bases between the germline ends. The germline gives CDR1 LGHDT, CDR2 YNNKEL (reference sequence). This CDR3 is CASSRTRDTSYEQYF. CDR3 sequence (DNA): TGTGCCAGCAGCCGCACCCGGGACACATCCTACGAGCAGTACTTC.

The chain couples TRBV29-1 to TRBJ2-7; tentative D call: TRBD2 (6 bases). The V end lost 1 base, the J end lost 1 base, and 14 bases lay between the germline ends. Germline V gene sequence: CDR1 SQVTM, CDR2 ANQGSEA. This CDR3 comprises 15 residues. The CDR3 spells CSVEAWLAASYEQYF. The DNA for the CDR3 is TGCAGCGTTGAAGCGTGGTTAGCGGCTTCCTACGAGCAGTACTTC.

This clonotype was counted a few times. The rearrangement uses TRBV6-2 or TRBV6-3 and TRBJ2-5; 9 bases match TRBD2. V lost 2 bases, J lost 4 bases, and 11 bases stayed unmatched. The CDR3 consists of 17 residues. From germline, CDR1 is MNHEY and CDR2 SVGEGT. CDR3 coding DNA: TGTGCCAGCAGTTACGGGAGCGGGAGGAGGTCAAGAGAGACCCAGTACTTC. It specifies CASSYGSGRRSRETQYF.

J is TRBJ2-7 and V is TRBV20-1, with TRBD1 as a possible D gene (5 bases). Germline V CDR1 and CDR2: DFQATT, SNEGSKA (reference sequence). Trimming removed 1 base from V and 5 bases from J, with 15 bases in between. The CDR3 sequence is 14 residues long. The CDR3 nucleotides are TGCAGTGCTAGAGCAAGGCAGGGTAGAAACGAGCAGTACTTC. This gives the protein CSARARQGRNEQYF.

The CDR3 here is CASSRPPIYLGDRVRYNEQFF. DNA for the CDR3: TGTGCCAGCAGCCGACCCCCGATTTATTTGGGCGACAGGGTTCGTTACAATGAGCAGTTCTTC. This chain connects TRBV7-6 to TRBJ2-1, with 7 nucleotides matching TRBD1. V lost 5 bases to trimming and J lost 4 bases; unmatched junction nucleotides: 26. Per the germline V gene, CDR1 is SGHVS and CDR2 is FNYEAQ. CDR3 length equals 21 residues.

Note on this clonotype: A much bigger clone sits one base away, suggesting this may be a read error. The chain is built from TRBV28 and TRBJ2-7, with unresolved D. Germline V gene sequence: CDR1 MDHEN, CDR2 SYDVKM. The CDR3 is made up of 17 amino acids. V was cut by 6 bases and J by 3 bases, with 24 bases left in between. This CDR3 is CASSRLSLGQRSYEQYF. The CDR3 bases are TGTGCCAGCAGCCGACTGTCCCTCGGGCAGAGGAGCTACGAGCAGTACTTC.

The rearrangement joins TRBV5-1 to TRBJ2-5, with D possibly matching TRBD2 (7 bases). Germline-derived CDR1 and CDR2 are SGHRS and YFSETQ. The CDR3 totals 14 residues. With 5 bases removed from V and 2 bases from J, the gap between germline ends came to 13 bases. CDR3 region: CASSRGDTQETQYF. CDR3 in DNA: TGCGCCAGCAGTCGGGGGGACACACAAGAGACCCAGTACTTC.

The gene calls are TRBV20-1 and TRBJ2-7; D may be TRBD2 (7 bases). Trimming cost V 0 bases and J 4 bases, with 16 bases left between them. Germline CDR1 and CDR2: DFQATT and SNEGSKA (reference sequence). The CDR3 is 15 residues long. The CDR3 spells CSARDGGPGTYEQYF. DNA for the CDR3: TGCAGTGCTAGAGACGGGGGGCCGGGTACGTACGAGCAGTACTTC.

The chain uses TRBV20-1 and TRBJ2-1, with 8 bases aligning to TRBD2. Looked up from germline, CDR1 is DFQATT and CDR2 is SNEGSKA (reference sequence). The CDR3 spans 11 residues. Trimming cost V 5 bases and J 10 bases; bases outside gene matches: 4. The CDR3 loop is CSALWTSEQFF. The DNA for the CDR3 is TGCAGTGCTCTCTGGACTAGCGAGCAGTTCTTC.

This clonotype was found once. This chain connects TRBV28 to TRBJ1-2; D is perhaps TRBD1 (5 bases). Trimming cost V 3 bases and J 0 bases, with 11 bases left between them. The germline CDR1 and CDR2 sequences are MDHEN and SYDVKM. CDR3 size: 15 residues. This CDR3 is CASSFIGTANYGYTF. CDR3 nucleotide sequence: TGTGCCAGCAGTTTTATAGGGACGGCTAACTATGGCTACACCTTC.

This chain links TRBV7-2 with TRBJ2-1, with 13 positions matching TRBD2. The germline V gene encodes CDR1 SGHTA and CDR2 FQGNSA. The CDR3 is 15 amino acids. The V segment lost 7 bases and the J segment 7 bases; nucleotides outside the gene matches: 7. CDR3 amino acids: CASNPGLAGWNEQFF. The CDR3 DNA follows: TGTGCCAGCAATCCGGGACTAGCGGGATGGAATGAGCAGTTCTTC.

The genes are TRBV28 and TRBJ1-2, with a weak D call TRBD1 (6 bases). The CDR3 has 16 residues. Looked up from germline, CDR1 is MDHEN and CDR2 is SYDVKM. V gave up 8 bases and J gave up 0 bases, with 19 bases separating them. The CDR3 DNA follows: TGTGCCAGCCGTAGGGCGGATGGGGGGCCTAACTATGGCTACACCTTC. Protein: CASRRADGGPNYGYTF.

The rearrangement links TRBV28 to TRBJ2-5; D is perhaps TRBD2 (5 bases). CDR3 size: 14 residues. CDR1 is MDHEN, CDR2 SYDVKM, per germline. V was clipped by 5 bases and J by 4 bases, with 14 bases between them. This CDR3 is CASSTAGMGETQYF. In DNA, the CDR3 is TGTGCCAGCAGTACGGCCGGGATGGGAGAGACCCAGTACTTC.

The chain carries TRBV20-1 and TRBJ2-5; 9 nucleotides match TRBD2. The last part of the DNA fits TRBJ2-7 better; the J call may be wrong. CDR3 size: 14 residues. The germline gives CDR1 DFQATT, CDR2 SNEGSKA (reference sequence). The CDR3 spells CSASSGLAGNEQYF. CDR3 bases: TGCAGTGCTAGTAGCGGGCTAGCGGGAAACGAGCAGTACTTC.

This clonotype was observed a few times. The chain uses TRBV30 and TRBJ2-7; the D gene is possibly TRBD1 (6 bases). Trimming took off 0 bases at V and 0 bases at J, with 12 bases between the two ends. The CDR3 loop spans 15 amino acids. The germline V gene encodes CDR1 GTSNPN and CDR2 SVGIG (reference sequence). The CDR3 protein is CAWSVLQGPSYEQYF. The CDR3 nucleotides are TGTGCCTGGAGTGTATTGCAGGGGCCCTCCTACGAGCAGTACTTC.

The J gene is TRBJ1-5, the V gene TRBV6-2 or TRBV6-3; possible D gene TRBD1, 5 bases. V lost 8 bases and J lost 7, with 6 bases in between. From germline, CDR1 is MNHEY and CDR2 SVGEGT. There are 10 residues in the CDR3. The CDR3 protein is CASGGQPQHF. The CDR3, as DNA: TGTGCCAGCGGGGGACAGCCCCAGCATTTT.

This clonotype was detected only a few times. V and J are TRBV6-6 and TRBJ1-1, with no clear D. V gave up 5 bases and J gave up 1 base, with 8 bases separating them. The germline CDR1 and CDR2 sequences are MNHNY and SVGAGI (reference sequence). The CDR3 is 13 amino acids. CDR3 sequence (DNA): TGTGCCAGCAGTAGAAACAGGAACACTGAAGCTTTCTTT. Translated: CASSRNRNTEAFF.

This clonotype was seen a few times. CDR3 nucleotide sequence: TGTGCCAGCAGCCCGTGGACAGGGGGAACTGAGCAGTTCTTC. This gives the protein CASSPWTGGTEQFF. The chain uses TRBV7-2 and TRBJ2-1, with 10 bases that match TRBD1. With V trimmed by 5 bases and J by 9 bases, 7 bases remained unmatched. Germline CDR1 and CDR2: SGHTA and FQGNSA. CDR3 length: 14 amino acids.

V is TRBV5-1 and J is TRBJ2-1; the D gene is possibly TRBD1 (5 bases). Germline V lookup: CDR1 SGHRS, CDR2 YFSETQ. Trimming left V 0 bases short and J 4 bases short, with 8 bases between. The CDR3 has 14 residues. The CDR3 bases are TGCGCCAGCAGCTTGGTACAGGAATACAATGAGCAGTTCTTC. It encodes CASSLVQEYNEQFF.

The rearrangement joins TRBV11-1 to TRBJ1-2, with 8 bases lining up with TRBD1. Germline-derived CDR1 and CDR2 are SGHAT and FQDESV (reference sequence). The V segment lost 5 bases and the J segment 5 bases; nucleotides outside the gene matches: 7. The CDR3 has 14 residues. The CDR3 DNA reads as TGTGCCAGCAGCGAGAGGACAGGGCTATATGGCTACACCTTC. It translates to CASSERTGLYGYTF.

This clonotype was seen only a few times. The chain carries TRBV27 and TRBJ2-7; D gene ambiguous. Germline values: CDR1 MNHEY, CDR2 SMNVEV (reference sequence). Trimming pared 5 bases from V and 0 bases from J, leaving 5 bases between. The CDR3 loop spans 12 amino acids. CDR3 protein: CASSTLSYEQYF. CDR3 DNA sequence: TGTGCCAGCAGTACTCTCTCCTACGAGCAGTACTTC.

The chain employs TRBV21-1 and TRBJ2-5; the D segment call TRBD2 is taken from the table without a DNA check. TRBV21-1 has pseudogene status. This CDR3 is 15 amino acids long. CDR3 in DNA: TGTGCCAGCAGCAAAGAAAGGGACTGCCAAGAGACCCAGTACTTC. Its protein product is CASSKERDCQETQYF.

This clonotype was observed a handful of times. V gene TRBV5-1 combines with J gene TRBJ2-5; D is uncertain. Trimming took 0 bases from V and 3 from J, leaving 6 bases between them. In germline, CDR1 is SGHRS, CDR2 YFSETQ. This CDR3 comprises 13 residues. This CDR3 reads CASSLVPEETQYF. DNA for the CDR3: TGCGCCAGCAGCTTGGTCCCGGAAGAGACCCAGTACTTC.